The rows below give T cell receptor beta chains drawn from one sample of a study of shared clonotypes between healthy human individuals. The data were produced by immunoSEQ multiplex PCR, yet TCRdb's version contains in-frame clones alone and is incomplete. The repertoire holds some 1.4 million clones, with 95% to 97% as singletons. Sequenced material: naive CD4+ T cells sorted from blood. The source is a young man in good health. The CDR3 runs from the conserved cysteine through the conserved F or W. The order of the fields is D gene, J gene, V gene, clone size, CDR3 DNA, CDR3 protein. A D gene is named only where the DNA matches it firmly. The size of a clone is reported for some rows only, either as once, few or many, or as a class for expanded clones.

NA TRBJ2-7 TRBV7-6 NA TGTGCCAGCAGCTTAGAGGCCCTAGCCATGAGCGAGCAGTACTTC CASSLEALAMSEQYF
TRBD1 TRBJ2-5 TRBV29-1 NA TGCAGCGTTGGGGGACAGAGCTACTCCTCGTCGAGGGAGACCCAGTACTTC CSVGGQSYSSSRETQYF
TRBD1 TRBJ1-1 TRBV27 NA TGTGCCAGCAGTCTCGACAGGGGTCGTTTGAACACTGAAGCTTTCTTT CASSLDRGRLNTEAFF
NA TRBJ1-5 TRBV7-2 NA TGTGCCAGCAGCTCGGGGACACCCGGTGCGGGCCAGCCCCAGCATTTT CASSSGTPGAGQPQHF
NA TRBJ2-1 TRBV5-1 once TGCGCCAGCAGTGTCAGCGGAGAAGTCTCCTACAATGAGCAGTTCTTC CASSVSGEVSYNEQFF
NA TRBJ2-1 TRBV14 NA TGTGCCAGCAGCCAAGATCGTTTACGGATCTCCTACAATGAGCAGTTCTTC CASSQDRLRISYNEQFF
NA TRBJ2-3 TRBV19 once TGTGCCAGTAGTATAACGGGGACAGATACGCAGTATTTT CASSITGTDTQYF
NA TRBJ2-5 TRBV9 NA TGTGCCAGCAGCGTAGGTGTTAGCGAAGAGACCCAGTACTTC CASSVGVSEETQYF
NA TRBJ2-1 TRBV9 NA TGTGCCAGCAGCGTAGTGGCAGGAGACTACAATGAGCAGTTCTTC CASSVVAGDYNEQFF
TRBD2 TRBJ2-5 TRBV18 NA TGTGCCAGCTCAGTTGCGGGGGGCCCCCAAGAGACCCAGTACTTC CASSVAGGPQETQYF
NA TRBJ2-4 TRBV19 NA TGTGCCAGTAGTTCCCCAATGGGGGACCTAGCCAAAAACATTCAGTACTTC CASSSPMGDLAKNIQYF
NA TRBJ2-5 TRBV19 NA TGTGCCAGCGGAGGTTTCGGCGAGACCCAGTACTTC CASGGFGETQYF
TRBD1 TRBJ1-4 TRBV6-5 once TGTGCCAGCAGTTACTCGGACAGGGCGTGGAAACTGTTTTTT CASSYSDRAWKLFF
TRBD2 TRBJ2-7 TRBV9 NA TGTGCCAGCAGCGTGGACCCTAGCGGGAGGCTATCCTACGAGCAGTACTTC CASSVDPSGRLSYEQYF
NA TRBJ1-2 TRBV2 NA TGTGCCAGCAGTACAGGGTTCAGGGGCTACACCTTC CASSTGFRGYTF
TRBD2 TRBJ2-1 TRBV5-1 NA TGCGCCAGCAGCCCGACTAGCGGGAGAGGTTTGGGTGAGCAGTTCTTC CASSPTSGRGLGEQFF
NA TRBJ2-2 TRBV28 once TGTGCCAGCAGTTTAGGGTTTGACGGGGAGCTGTTTTTT CASSLGFDGELFF
NA TRBJ2-7 TRBV6-4 NA TGTGCCAGTGGCTTCTCGGGACAAAACTCCTACGAGCAGTACTTC CASGFSGQNSYEQYF
TRBD2 TRBJ2-1 TRBV28 NA TGTGCCAGCAGTTTGTTTAGCGGGTTTCACATTGAGCAGTTCTTC CASSLFSGFHIEQFF
NA TRBJ2-3 TRBV5-1 once TGCGCCAGCAGCTTGGTCGGGAGCTCAGATACGCAGTATTTT CASSLVGSSDTQYF
NA TRBJ1-1 TRBV7-3 NA TGTGCCAGCAGCCAAAACGGTTATTCTGGGAAGACTGAAGCTTTCTTT CASSQNGYSGKTEAFF
TRBD2 TRBJ2-7 TRBV7-9 NA TGTGCCAGCAGCTCACTACAGAAACTAGCGGGAGGTGGCTACGAGCAGTACTTC CASSSLQKLAGGGYEQYF
TRBD1 TRBJ2-3 TRBV27 once TGTGCCAGCAGTTCACCGAGGGGGACAGGGCCGACAGATACGCAGTATTTT CASSSPRGTGPTDTQYF
NA TRBJ2-1 TRBV28 NA TGTGCCAGCCCGCCCCGGCAGGGTGTGGGCAATGAGCAGTTCTTC CASPPRQGVGNEQFF
NA TRBJ2-1 TRBV27 NA TGTGCCAGCAGTTTTTCCCCCGGGACCTACAATGAGCAGTTCTTC CASSFSPGTYNEQFF
NA TRBJ1-3 TRBV7-2 NA TGTGCCAGCAGCAACTTGCGACAGTCCTCTGGAAACACCATATATTTT CASSNLRQSSGNTIYF
TRBD1 TRBJ2-2 TRBV19 NA TGTGCCAGTAGCCGGGACAGGGTTACTACTACGAACACCGGGGAGCTGTTTTTT CASSRDRVTTTNTGELFF
NA TRBJ2-1 TRBV5-1 NA TGCGCCAGCAGCTTGGCCTATGGGCAGGGGAGGACCATTGAGCAGTTCTTC CASSLAYGQGRTIEQFF
TRBD2 TRBJ2-3 TRBV27 NA TGTGCCAGCAGTGGTTGGGCGGGAGGTACAGATACGCAGTATTTT CASSGWAGGTDTQYF
TRBD2 TRBJ2-3 TRBV5-1 NA TGCGCCAGCAGCCAAGTAGCGGGATTTGAAGATACGCAGTATTTT CASSQVAGFEDTQYF
NA TRBJ1-2 TRBV10-3 NA TGTGCCATCAGTGAGGGGACTTACGGCTACACCTTC CAISEGTYGYTF
TRBD2 TRBJ2-3 TRBV7-9 NA TGTGCCAGCAGCAGGTTAGCGGGAGGGGCGACAGATACGCAGTATTTT CASSRLAGGATDTQYF
NA TRBJ2-2 TRBV18 NA TGTGCCAGCCGAGCGGAGTTAGTAACCGGGGAGCTGTTTTTT CASRAELVTGELFF
NA TRBJ2-7 TRBV4-3 NA TGCGCCAGCAGCCAAGATTGGGGCGGAGGCTTCCAGCAGTACTTC CASSQDWGGGFQQYF
NA TRBJ2-4 TRBV7-9 NA TGTGCCAGCAGCTTAGGGTTTTGGGCAAACATTCAGTACTTC CASSLGFWANIQYF
TRBD2 TRBJ2-2 TRBV5-4 NA TGTGCCAGCAGCTTGGCCCTAGCGGGAAACACCGGGGAGCTGTTTTTT CASSLALAGNTGELFF
NA TRBJ1-1 TRBV10-3 NA TGTGCCATCAGGGAAGGGGGACCCACTGAAGCTTTCTTT CAIREGGPTEAFF
NA TRBJ2-1 TRBV28 NA TGTGCCAGCAGTTCCCTGGACCGACTCCTAGGGAATGAGCAGTTCTTC CASSSLDRLLGNEQFF
NA TRBJ2-5 TRBV13 NA TGTGCCAGCAGCTTAGAAGCAAGCCAGACCCAGTACTTC CASSLEASQTQYF
NA TRBJ2-1 TRBV5-1 NA TGCGCCAGCAGCTCCGACTCCTACTACAATGAGCAGTTCTTC CASSSDSYYNEQFF
TRBD2 TRBJ2-1 TRBV7-9 NA TGTGCCAGCAGCCCAGGCAGGACTAGCGGGAGTTGGGAGCAGTTCTTC CASSPGRTSGSWEQFF
NA TRBJ2-5 TRBV29-1 once TGCAGCGTTACATCCACAGGGAAAGAGACCCAGTACTTC CSVTSTGKETQYF
NA TRBJ1-2 TRBV28 NA TGTGCCAGCAGAGGGGGGGGAGAGGGCTATGGCTACACCTTC CASRGGGEGYGYTF
NA TRBJ2-1 TRBV7-2 NA TGTGCCAGCAGCCCCTATTCGGTGGCCAGCTCCTACAATGAGCAGTTCTTC CASSPYSVASSYNEQFF
TRBD1 TRBJ1-5 TRBV9 NA TGTGCCAGCAGCGTAGAGGGGGCAGGGCCCCAGCATTTT CASSVEGAGPQHF
NA TRBJ1-5 TRBV28 NA TGTGCCAGCAGTTTATTTCGGAAGGCCGCAAATCAGCCCCAGCATTTT CASSLFRKAANQPQHF
NA TRBJ2-3 TRBV28 NA TGTGCCAGCAGCTTAACCCAAGATACGCAGTATTTT CASSLTQDTQYF
TRBD1 TRBJ2-7 TRBV5-4 NA TGTGCCAGCAGCGTAGGGACAGGGACCTTTTACGAGCAGTACTTC CASSVGTGTFYEQYF
TRBD1 TRBJ2-1 TRBV30 NA TGTGCCTGTCCTGTCCGGACAGGATACAATGAGCAGTTCTTC CACPVRTGYNEQFF
NA TRBJ2-1 TRBV28 NA TGTGCGTCTCGTGGGTGGTATGAGCAGTTCTTC CASRGWYEQFF
NA TRBJ1-5 TRBV19 NA TGTGCCAGTAGCTCGGTCATGGGGGTAGGACAGCCCCAGCATTTT CASSSVMGVGQPQHF
TRBD1 TRBJ1-4 TRBV7-2 NA TGTGCCAGCAGCGCAAATCCCGGGACAGCAACTAATGAAAAACTGTTTTTT CASSANPGTATNEKLFF
NA TRBJ2-6 TRBV27 NA TGTGCCAGCGGTGGGGCGCAGGCTAACTCTGGGGCCAACGTCCTGACTTTC CASGGAQANSGANVLTF